This T cell receptor (beta chain) was recovered during a study of PD-1 blockade in classical Hodgkin lymphoma. Study findings and constraints: In newly diagnosed patients, baseline TCR diversity was reportedly below that of healthy donors.

Here immunoSEQ multiplex PCR was the method, and the copy in TCRdb shows in-frame clones only, minus some. The sample comprises about 12,000 clones, about four fifths of which are singletons, and 0.75% to 0.95% rests with the top ten. The J segment lost 10 bases and the V segment lost 0 bases, leaving 5 bases of the junction unmatched. The germline CDR1 and CDR2 sequences are SGHNT and YENEEA. This CDR3 has 13 amino acids. Time point meaning: cycle 4 day 1 (C4D1), after 6 weeks of nivolumab. Every one of the patients relapsed after autologous stem cell transplantation (brentuximab vedotin exposure was variable). CD4+ T cells were purified from thawed PBMCs by negative selection. The sample holds a few counts of this clone. Its antigen remains unknown.

This receptor was identified in a human donor with classical Hodgkin lymphoma. Sequenced material: CD4+ T cells from blood, taken before the fourth cycle of nivolumab. V gene TRBV11-3 combines with J gene TRBJ1-2; 7 bases align to TRBD1. This CDR3 reads CASSLETGWDYTF. DNA for the CDR3: TGTGCCAGCAGCTTAGAGACAGGGTGGGACTACACCTTC.